Listed here is a single TCR beta chain. Its antigen is currently unknown. This CDR3 contains 16 residues. Germline V gene lookup returns CDR1 LGHDT and CDR2 YNNKEL (reference sequence). V was pared by 3 bases and J by 1 base, with 7 bases of the junction left unmatched. The data were taken from a study of T cell repertoires in cytomegalovirus infection. Whole-study results and caveats: Dominating the ex vivo response were TCR beta clonotypes that were CMV-specific and HLA-C-restricted.

TCRdb processed the reads anew with MiXCR; each CDR3 protein has one entry. The sample lists 550,000 to 700,000 distinct CDR3 sequences; under 45% were seen once. This receptor was taken from a human donor in good health (CMV status not recorded). Some clones in this sample may be carry-over from other donors' samples. The J gene is TRBJ1-1, the V gene TRBV3-1; the match to TRBD1 covers 8 bases. The input for sequencing was cultured PBMCs, taken from culture after CMV antigen stimulation. Written as DNA, the CDR3 is TGTGCCAGCAGCCACCATCAGGGGGCCAGGAACACTGAAGCTTTCTTT. Protein: CASSHHQGARNTEAFF. The whole variable domain, remainder taken from reference TRBV3-1 and TRBJ1-1, is DTAVSQTPKYLVTQMGNDKSIKCEQNLGHDTMYWYKQDSKKFLKIMFSYNNKELIINETVPNRFSPKSPDKAHLNLHINSLELGDSAVYFCASSHHQGARNTEAFFGQGTRLTVV.